The T cell receptor beta chain under discussion was sequenced for a study of T cells in Graves' hyperthyroidism and ophthalmopathy. About the study: The initial diagnosis was the point when peripheral blood was collected, ahead of any treatment.

The CDR3 is 13 amino acids. Germline V gene sequence: CDR1 MDHEN, CDR2 SYDVKM. V was cut by 3 bases and J by 11 bases, with 16 bases left in between. RNA transcripts provided the source from which TCR beta CDR3 regions were amplified. HTBI primers were the set used in a first-round RT-PCR of the TCR CDR3. Each CDR3 protein gets one entry after TCRdb re-called the multiplex PCR reads with MiXCR. Here the sample spans 250,000 to 300,000 distinct CDR3 sequences, 13% being singletons. This clonotype occurred many times. Sequenced material: blood. The receptor's source is a woman aged 30 to 39 with Graves' hyperthyroidism that later progressed to Graves' ophthalmopathy. This chain connects TRBV28 to TRBJ1-1; possibly TRBD1 for D (5 bases). The CDR3 DNA is TGTGCCAGCAGTTTTACGAGCGGGGGATCGGCTTTCTTT. It is translated as CASSFTSGGSAFF.